This TCR beta chain was recorded in a study of T cells in localized non-small cell lung cancer. Study-wide results and caveats: Heterogeneity stays possible, as sequencing covered only one tumor region. Greater blood T cell density accompanied longer overall survival. Uninvolved adjacent lung had more T cell clonality than any other tissue, topping tumor.

The CDR3 loop spans 15 amino acids. The germline V gene has CDR1 MRHNA and CDR2 SNTAGT. V was pared by 3 bases and J by 2 bases, with 4 bases of the junction left unmatched. This clone was seen more than once but under ten times. Its specificity is unknown. Assay: immunoSEQ multiplex PCR; the TCRdb copy retains only in-frame clones and omits some. This table has 40,000 to 55,000 clones, approximately 81% appearing once. This sample comprised peripheral blood mononuclear cells, obtained before any cancer treatment. This chain uses TRBV6-4 with TRBJ2-3; the match to TRBD2 covers 8 bases. The clonotype was recovered from a man aged 35 to 69 with stage III lung adenocarcinoma. The CDR3 DNA sequence: TGTGCCAGCAGTGATGACGGGGGGGCCACAGATACGCAGTATTTT. Translation: CASSDDGGATDTQYF.